This T cell receptor beta chain emerged from a study of response to subunit inactivated influenza vaccine. Notes on the study in general: Each seasonal influenza vaccination recruits few new T cells, the authors suggested.

This clonotype was recorded many times. Its antigen remains unknown. TCRdb analysed the RT-PCR reads with MiXCR anew, one entry per CDR3 protein. The sample records approximately 570,000 distinct CDR3 sequences, roughly 8.2% being singletons. The V gene's germline CDR1 is SGDLS and CDR2 YYNGEE. CDR3 length equals 15 residues. The V and J ends lost 2 bases and 2 bases respectively, with 13 bases between them. Sample: PBMCs from blood, taken roughly 24 months after vaccination. This clonotype was obtained from a man aged 45 to 75 who received an inactivated influenza vaccine. V is TRBV9 and J is TRBJ2-5, with D perhaps assigned TRBD1 or TRBD2 (5 bases each). CDR3 sequence: CASSVFEGRQETQYF. CDR3 nucleotide sequence: TGTGCCAGCAGCGTCTTCGAGGGGCGGCAAGAGACCCAGTACTTC. The full variable domain, in which reference TRBV9 and TRBJ2-5 provide the parts outside the CDR3, is DSGVTQTPKHLITATGQRVTLRCSPRSGDLSVYWYQQSLDQGLQFLIQYYNGEERAKGNILERFSAQQFPDLHSELNLSSLELGDSALYFCASSVFEGRQETQYFGPGTRLLVL.